These T cell receptor beta chains were read from a single sample in a study of blood T cell repertoires in COVID-19. TCRdb's table, derived via immunoSEQ multiplex PCR, lists solely in-frame clones and lacks some. Of about 310,000 clones listed, around 90% are singletons. The sample consisted of PBMCs or T cells enriched from blood (not recorded which). Receptor source: a woman younger than 30 with acute COVID-19. The CDR3 runs from the conserved cysteine through the conserved F or W. The D gene is left open where the match is weak. A clone size is listed for some rows: how often the clone was seen (once, few, many), or a class if it is expanded.

size	V	D	J	DNA	CDR3
.	TRBV19	.	TRBJ1-2	TGTGCCAGTACCACCCCCGCCGGCTATGGCTACACCTTC	CASTTPAGYGYTF
.	TRBV30	TRBD1	TRBJ2-1	TGTGCCTGGAGTAATCGACAGGGGAAGAATGAGCAGTTCTTC	CAWSNRQGKNEQFF
.	TRBV19	.	TRBJ2-1	TGTGCCAGTAGCCCGGGAGCCCATTCCTACAATGAGCAGTTCTTC	CASSPGAHSYNEQFF
.	TRBV4-1	.	TRBJ1-5	TGCGCCAGCAGCCAAGATGAAACAGTCGAATTCAATCAGCCCCAGCATTTT	CASSQDETVEFNQPQHF
.	TRBV27	TRBD2	TRBJ2-1	TGTGCCAGCAATCCTAGCGGATACAATGAGCAGTTCTTC	CASNPSGYNEQFF
.	TRBV6-5	TRBD2	TRBJ2-1	TGTGCCAGCAAACTAGCGGGAGACGGTGAGCAGTTCTTC	CASKLAGDGEQFF
.	TRBV6-5	TRBD1	TRBJ2-3	TGTGCCAGCAAGGGAGAACAGGGGGCAGGGGATACGCAGTATTTT	CASKGEQGAGDTQYF
.	TRBV7-8	.	TRBJ2-2	TGTGCCAGCAGCTTACAAGGAGTGGTCGGGGAGCTGTTTTTT	CASSLQGVVGELFF
.	TRBV10-3	.	TRBJ2-5	TGTGCCATCAGTGCGGGGTCGGAGACCCAGTACTTC	CAISAGSETQYF
.	TRBV7-8	TRBD2	TRBJ2-7	TGTGCCAGCAGCTCTTTTAGCGGGAGACCCTACGAGCAGTACTTC	CASSSFSGRPYEQYF
.	TRBV6-5	TRBD2	TRBJ2-1	TGTGCCAGCAGCGCTGGACGGGGGGTCCATGAGCAGTTCTTC	CASSAGRGVHEQFF
.	TRBV6-4	TRBD2	TRBJ2-2	TGTGCCAGCAGCCCGGGGGGTCCGAACACCGGGGAGCTGTTTTTT	CASSPGGPNTGELFF
.	TRBV21-1	.	TRBJ2-7	TGTGCCAGCAGCAAAGTCTTTCGACAGTGTCGTAAGGGGTTCTTATTTGGCCCCTACGAGCAGTACTTC	CASSKVFRQCRKGFLFGPYEQYF
.	TRBV6-2/TRBV6-3	TRBD1	TRBJ1-2	TGTGCCAGCAGTTCATCCGGGACAGGGGGCCCAGCTAACTATGGCTACACCTTC	CASSSSGTGGPANYGYTF
.	TRBV30	.	TRBJ1-4	TGTGCCTGGAGTGTAATAAGGGGAGGGGAGGAAAAACTGTTTTTT	CAWSVIRGGEEKLFF
once	TRBV28	.	TRBJ1-2	TGTGGAACCGAGGCCTATGGCTACACCTTC	CGTEAYGYTF
.	TRBV2	TRBD1	TRBJ2-1	TGTGCCAGCAGCGGCCGGGACAGGGGGCAAGCTGAGCAGTTCTTC	CASSGRDRGQAEQFF
.	TRBV5-4	.	TRBJ2-1	TGTGCCAGCAGCCACAACGTCAATGAGCAGTTCTTC	CASSHNVNEQFF
.	TRBV18	.	TRBJ1-1	TGTGCCAGCTCACCACCGAGTGCTGAAGCTTTCTTT	CASSPPSAEAFF
.	TRBV30	TRBD1	TRBJ1-5	TGTGCCTGGAGTCTTGGTCTTTCGGACAGGGACCTCACCAATCAGCCCCAGCATTTT	CAWSLGLSDRDLTNQPQHF
.	TRBV5-4	.	TRBJ2-5	TGTGCCAGCAGCTTGGATAACGGCGGGCCCCCCTGGGAGACCCAGTACTTC	CASSLDNGGPPWETQYF
.	TRBV10-3	.	TRBJ1-1	TGTGCCATCAGTGAGTCCGCCTCGAGGGTTTCTGAAGCTTTCTTT	CAISESASRVSEAFF
once	TRBV9	TRBD1	TRBJ2-7	TGTGCCAGCAGCGTAGGGGACAGGGGTCTCTACGAGCAGTACTTC	CASSVGDRGLYEQYF
.	TRBV10-3	TRBD2	TRBJ2-1	TGTGCGATCGGACGGGAGGGGTACAATGAGCAGTTCTTC	CAIGREGYNEQFF
.	TRBV29-1	.	TRBJ1-1	TGCAGCGCTGGGGGGTTTGAGGGCACTGAAGCTTTCTTT	CSAGGFEGTEAFF
.	TRBV29-1	TRBD1	TRBJ1-2	TGCAGCGTTGAGCAGGGGGCCGCGGCCTATGGCTACACCTTC	CSVEQGAAAYGYTF
once	TRBV6-6	.	TRBJ2-1	TGTGCCAGCAATGGGCCAAACCAGCAGTTCTTC	CASNGPNQQFF
.	TRBV12-3/TRBV12-4	.	TRBJ1-2	TGTGCCAGCAGTTTAGAAAGGGGCTATGGCTACACCTTC	CASSLERGYGYTF
once	TRBV5-1	TRBD2	TRBJ2-5	TGCGCCAGCGGTGGAAGCGGGGCGGGAGGGCTTCCAGAGACCCAGTACTTC	CASGGSGAGGLPETQYF